This T cell receptor (beta chain) was sequenced for a study of T-cell memory formation after mild COVID-19 (dated by TCRdb to the early 2020s). Regarding the study in general: TCR sequence clusters from the two donors were found to be largely donor specific. The cohort was made up of two young adult volunteers, one female and one male, who were previously healthy. Longitudinal TCRalpha and TCRbeta repertoire sequencing tracked T-cell clones expanding and contracting after mild COVID-19 in a couple of donors. Results the study describes overall, beyond this receptor: The detection of some responding clones in pre-infection memory suggests that pre-existing cross-reactive memory T cells joined the SARS-CoV-2 response. Whether the second-wave clones peaking on day 37 were SARS-CoV-2 specific was not confirmed. The study covered only a couple of mild cases, and larger cohorts including severe cases with pre-infection samples were considered necessary. Clones contracting from day 15 to 85 had balanced CD4/CD8 phenotypes, while a second wave expanding from day 15 to 37 was biased towards CD4+. Contracting CD4+ clones turned up mainly in the CM and EM memory subsets, whereas EMRA was where CD8+ clones were enriched.

This clonotype was observed a few times. Its antigen specificity is not known. No base-level quality is on record; no much larger clone is a single base apart. Trimming takes 3 bases off V and 5 bases off J; junction bases not matched to a gene: 11. The germline V gene encodes CDR1 SGHAT and CDR2 FQNNGV. Including the terminal cysteine and phenylalanine, the CDR3 comprises 16 residues. CDR3 DNA is the only sequence kept; it has 48 bases, read in frame from the first base. Instrument on record: Illumina NovaSeq 6000. TCRalpha and TCRbeta cDNA libraries were built by 5'RACE with constant-segment primers, adding sample barcodes and unique molecular identifiers. Trizol reagent was used to extract RNA from every sample. The libraries were amplified in two PCR steps, and the second step added a second sample barcode and Illumina TruSeq adapters. Libraries were sequenced on an Illumina NovaSeq with 2 x 150 bp paired-end reads. From the authors' description of their analysis: With migec v1.2.7, reads were demultiplexed and then collapsed into UMI-guided consensus sequences. Using mixcr v2.1.11, the UMI consensuses were aligned to TRA and TRB V and J templates and assembled into clonotypes. A clonotype was counted as expanded or contracted only if both edgeR and NoisET called the change significant, with noise models trained on biological replicates. For edgeR calls, the cutoffs were a false discovery rate-adjusted p below 0.01 and a log2 fold-change threshold of 1. PCA with hierarchical clustering of max-normalized trajectories of the 1000 most abundant clonotypes was used as exploratory dynamics analysis. Separately sequenced CD4+ and CD8+ repertoires were used to assign a CD4 or CD8 phenotype to each responding clone. TCRdb passed the public sequencing reads through fastp at Q25 and MiXCR, retaining productive beta sequences. Rows are combined by CDR3 protein, so each entry shows the most common genes and DNA. TCRdb's processing, not the authors', yielded these V and J calls. Within this sample are fewer than 700,000 distinct CDR3 sequences, with 18% of them counted one time only. Around 12% of the sample is in the top ten clones.

Ficoll-Paque density gradient centrifugation was used to isolate PBMCs. Recombination connected TRBV11-2 to TRBJ2-5, and 8 junctional nucleotides match TRBD1. The sample was PBMCs or a T cell subset sorted from them (not recorded which). This TCR was sampled from an adult woman who had mild COVID-19 (a few samples of this study predate the infection). The sample titles of this study are shuffled in the database, so cell type and time point are left out; the donor was told from shared clones. The CDR3 protein: CASSFWLGQGGETQYF. The DNA reads TGTGCCAGCAGCTTCTGGTTAGGACAGGGCGGCGAGACCCAGTACTTC.